A selection of T cell receptor beta chains follows, all from one sample in a study of T cells after yellow fever vaccination. TCRdb reprocessed the 5' RACE reads via MiXCR and lists one record per CDR3 protein. The repertoire holds hundreds of thousands of distinct CDR3 sequences, with around 12% as singletons. This specimen was PBMCs, taken on the day of the yellow fever booster vaccination. All receptors derive from a man aged 30 to 45 who received the YFV17D yellow fever vaccine. Both conserved end residues are part of each CDR3.

J	V	CDR3
TRBJ2-5	TRBV15	CATSSDWGRQETQYF
TRBJ2-3	TRBV4-3	CASSQGPRDTQYF
TRBJ2-7	TRBV6-2/TRBV6-3	CASSYRTGAAYEQYF
TRBJ1-4	TRBV7-2	CASSLDWGKLFF
TRBJ2-3	TRBV5-8	CASSLGGGKNTDTQYF
TRBJ2-3	TRBV20-1	CSASTELAGGSAQYF
TRBJ2-2	TRBV7-2	CASSSAGLTGELFF
TRBJ2-7	TRBV6-1	CASRNSGNSIYEQYF
TRBJ2-3	TRBV7-7	CASSSGTGYTDTQYF
TRBJ1-2	TRBV20-1	CSARDRGLSGYTF
TRBJ2-1	TRBV7-2	CASSFRASSGPRNEQFF
TRBJ2-2	TRBV20-1	CSATRLAGDTGELFF
TRBJ2-7	TRBV20-1	CSARSNAYEQYF
TRBJ2-3	TRBV7-2	CASQRFPSTDTQYF
TRBJ1-1	TRBV7-9	CASSLETGPGAFF
TRBJ2-2	TRBV14	CASSQGWPSTGELFF
TRBJ2-5	TRBV7-4	CASSLIFHRRTGQETQYF